This T cell receptor (beta chain) emerged from a study of response to subunit inactivated influenza vaccine. Findings and caveats of the study: The study's authors posited that every seasonal influenza vaccination enlists few new T cells.

With respect to this clonotype: What it binds is unknown.

This CDR3 has 14 residues. Trimming left V 1 base short and J 4 bases short, with 11 bases between. The V gene's germline CDR1 is DFQATT and CDR2 SNEGSKA (reference sequence). TCRdb passed the RT-PCR reads through MiXCR, listing each CDR3 protein once. Seen here are about 520,000 distinct CDR3 sequences, roughly 25% observed once, and the top ten hold approximately 2%. The specimen comprised CD4+ T cells sorted from PBMCs, sampled around 5 days after vaccination. V usage is TRBV20-1 and J usage is TRBJ1-5; D is perhaps TRBD1 (5 bases). The origin of this receptor is a man in his fifties or sixties who received an inactivated influenza vaccine. The chain's CDR3 is CSARVGRGNQPQHF. CDR3 sequence (DNA): TGCAGTGCTAGAGTGGGTCGGGGGAATCAGCCCCAGCATTTT.